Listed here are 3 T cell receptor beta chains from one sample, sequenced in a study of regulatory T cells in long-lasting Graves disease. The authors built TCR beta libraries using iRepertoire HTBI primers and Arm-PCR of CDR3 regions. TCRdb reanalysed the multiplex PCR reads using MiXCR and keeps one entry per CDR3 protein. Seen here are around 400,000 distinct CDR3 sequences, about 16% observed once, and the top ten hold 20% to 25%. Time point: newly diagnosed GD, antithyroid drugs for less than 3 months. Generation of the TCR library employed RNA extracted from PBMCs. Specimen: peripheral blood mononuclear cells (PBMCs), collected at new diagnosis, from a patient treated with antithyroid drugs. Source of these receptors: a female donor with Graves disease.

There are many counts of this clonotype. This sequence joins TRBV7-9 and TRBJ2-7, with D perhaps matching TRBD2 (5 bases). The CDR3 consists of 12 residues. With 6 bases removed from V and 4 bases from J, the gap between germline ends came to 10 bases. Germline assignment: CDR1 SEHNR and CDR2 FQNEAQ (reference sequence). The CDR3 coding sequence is TGTGCCAGCAGTCGGGATTTGTACGAGCAGTACTTC. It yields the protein CASSRDLYEQYF. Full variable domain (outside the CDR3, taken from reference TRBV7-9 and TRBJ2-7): DTGVSQNPRHKITKRGQNVTFRCDPISEHNRLYWYRQTLGQGPEFLTYFQNEAQLEKSRLLSDRFSAERPKGSFSTLEIQRTEQGDSAMYLCASSRDLYEQYFGPGTRLTVT.

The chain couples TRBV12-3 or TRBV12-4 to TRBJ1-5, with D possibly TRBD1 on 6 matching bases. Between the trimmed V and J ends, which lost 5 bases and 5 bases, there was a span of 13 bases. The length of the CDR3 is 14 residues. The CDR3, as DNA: TGTGCCAGCAGTCGCGGGGGGCCGGATCAGCCCCAGCATTTT. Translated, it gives CASSRGGPDQPQHF.

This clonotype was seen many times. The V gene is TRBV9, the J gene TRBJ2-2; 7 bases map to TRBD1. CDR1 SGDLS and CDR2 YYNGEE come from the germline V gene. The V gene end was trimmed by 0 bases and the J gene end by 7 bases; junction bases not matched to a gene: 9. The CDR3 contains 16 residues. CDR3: CASSVAFRTGIGELFF. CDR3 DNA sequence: TGTGCCAGCAGCGTAGCTTTTCGGACAGGTATCGGGGAGCTGTTTTTT.